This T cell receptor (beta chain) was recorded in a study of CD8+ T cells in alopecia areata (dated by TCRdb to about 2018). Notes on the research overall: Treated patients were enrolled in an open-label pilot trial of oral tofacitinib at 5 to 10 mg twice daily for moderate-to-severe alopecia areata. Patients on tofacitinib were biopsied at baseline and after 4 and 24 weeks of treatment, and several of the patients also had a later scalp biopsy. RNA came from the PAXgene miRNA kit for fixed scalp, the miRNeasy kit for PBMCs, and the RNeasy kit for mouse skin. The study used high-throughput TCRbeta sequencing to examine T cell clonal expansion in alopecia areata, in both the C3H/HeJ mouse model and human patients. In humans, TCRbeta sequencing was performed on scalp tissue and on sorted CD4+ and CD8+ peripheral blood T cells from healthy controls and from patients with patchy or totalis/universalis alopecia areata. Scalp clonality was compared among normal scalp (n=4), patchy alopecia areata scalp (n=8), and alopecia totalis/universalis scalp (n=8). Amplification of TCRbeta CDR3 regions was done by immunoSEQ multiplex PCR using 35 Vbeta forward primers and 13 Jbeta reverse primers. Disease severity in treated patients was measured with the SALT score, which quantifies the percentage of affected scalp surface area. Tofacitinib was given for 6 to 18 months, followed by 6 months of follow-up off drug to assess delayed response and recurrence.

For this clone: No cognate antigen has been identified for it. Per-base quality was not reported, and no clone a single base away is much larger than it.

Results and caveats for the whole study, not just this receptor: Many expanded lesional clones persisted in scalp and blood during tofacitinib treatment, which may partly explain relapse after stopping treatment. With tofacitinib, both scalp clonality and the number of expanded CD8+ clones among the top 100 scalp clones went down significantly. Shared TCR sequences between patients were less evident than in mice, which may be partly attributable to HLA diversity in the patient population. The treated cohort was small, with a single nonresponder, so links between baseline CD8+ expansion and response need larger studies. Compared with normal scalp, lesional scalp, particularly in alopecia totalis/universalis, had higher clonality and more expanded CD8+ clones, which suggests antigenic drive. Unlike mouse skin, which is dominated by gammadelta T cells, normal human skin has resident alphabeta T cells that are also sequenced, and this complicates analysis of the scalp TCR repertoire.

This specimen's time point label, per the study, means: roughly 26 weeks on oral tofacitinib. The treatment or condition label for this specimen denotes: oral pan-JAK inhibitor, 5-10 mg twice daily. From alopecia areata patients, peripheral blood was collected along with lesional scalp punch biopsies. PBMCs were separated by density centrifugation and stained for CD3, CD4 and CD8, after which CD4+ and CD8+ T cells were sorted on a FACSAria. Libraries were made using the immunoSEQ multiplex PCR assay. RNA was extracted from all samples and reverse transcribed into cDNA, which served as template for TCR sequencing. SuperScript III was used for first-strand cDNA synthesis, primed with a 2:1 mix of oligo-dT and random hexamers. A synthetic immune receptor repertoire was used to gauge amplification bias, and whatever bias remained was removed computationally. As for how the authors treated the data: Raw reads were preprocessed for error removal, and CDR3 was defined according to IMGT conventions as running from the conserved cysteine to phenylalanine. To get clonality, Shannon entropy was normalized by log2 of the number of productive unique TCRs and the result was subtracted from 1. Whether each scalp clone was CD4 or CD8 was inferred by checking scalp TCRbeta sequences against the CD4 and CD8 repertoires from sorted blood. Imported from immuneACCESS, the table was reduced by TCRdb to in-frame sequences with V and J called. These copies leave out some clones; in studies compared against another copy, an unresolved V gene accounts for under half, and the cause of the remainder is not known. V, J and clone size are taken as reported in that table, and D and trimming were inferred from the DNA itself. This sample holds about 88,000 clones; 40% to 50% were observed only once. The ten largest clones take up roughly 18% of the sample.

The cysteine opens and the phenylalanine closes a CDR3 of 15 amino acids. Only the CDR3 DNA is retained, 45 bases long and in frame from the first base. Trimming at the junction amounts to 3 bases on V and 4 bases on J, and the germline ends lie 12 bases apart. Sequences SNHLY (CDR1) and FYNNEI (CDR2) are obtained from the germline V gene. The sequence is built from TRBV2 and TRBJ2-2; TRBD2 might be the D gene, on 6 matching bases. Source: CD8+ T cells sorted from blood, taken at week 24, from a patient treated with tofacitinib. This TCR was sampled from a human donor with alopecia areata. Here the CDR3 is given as CASSEPGDVTGELFF. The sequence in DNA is TGTGCCAGCAGTGAGCCGGGGGACGTCACCGGGGAGCTGTTTTTT.